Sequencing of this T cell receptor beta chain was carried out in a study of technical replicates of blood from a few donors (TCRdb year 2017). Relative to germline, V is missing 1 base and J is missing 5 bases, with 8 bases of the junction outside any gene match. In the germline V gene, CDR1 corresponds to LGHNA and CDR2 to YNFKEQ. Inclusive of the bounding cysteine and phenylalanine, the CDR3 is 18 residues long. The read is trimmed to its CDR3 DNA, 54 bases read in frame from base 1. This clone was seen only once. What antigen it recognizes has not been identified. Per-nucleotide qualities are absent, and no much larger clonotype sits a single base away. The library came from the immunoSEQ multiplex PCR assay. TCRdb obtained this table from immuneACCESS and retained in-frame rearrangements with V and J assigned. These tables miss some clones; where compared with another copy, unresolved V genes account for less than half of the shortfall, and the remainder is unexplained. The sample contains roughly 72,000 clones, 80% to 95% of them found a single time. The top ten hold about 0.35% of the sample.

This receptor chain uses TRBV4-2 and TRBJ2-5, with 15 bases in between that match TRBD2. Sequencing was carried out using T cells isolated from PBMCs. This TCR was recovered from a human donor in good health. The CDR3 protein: CASSQAVGTSGRLETQYF. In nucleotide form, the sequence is TGTGCCAGCAGCCAAGCGGTTGGGACTAGCGGGAGGCTTGAGACCCAGTACTTC.